This T cell receptor beta chain was captured by sequencing in a study of T cells after yellow fever vaccination (dated by TCRdb to the late 2010s). In terms of the full investigation: The SMART-Seq v4 Ultra Low Input RNA kit was used to prepare libraries from fractions with low cell numbers. To follow T-cell clones before and after primary and booster YFV17D yellow fever vaccination, bulk TCR alpha and beta repertoires were sequenced over time. Two healthy male donors made up the cohort, one aged 18 to 30 years and the other aged 30 to 40 years. Blood was drawn at multiple timepoints before and after primary and secondary immunization, with bulk PBMC replicates and cell subsets isolated.

Study-level results and caveats: Because the study included only a couple of donors, the extent to which the findings can be generalized is limited. The secondary T-cell response was found to be weaker but faster than the primary response, with a peak reached on day 5 rather than on day 15. Most clones expanded after primary vaccination were re-detected after the booster (around 96% of CD4 and roughly 85% of CD8), suggesting broad memory maintenance. A small fraction of clonotypes showed up in both the CD4 and CD8 compartments, probably as a result of convergent recombination. FACS-sorted repertoires could contain abundant contaminating clonotypes from the bulk population, so computational filtering was required.

What the treatment or condition label conveys for this sample: live attenuated yellow fever vaccine strain. PBMCs were isolated from peripheral blood using a standard Ficoll-Paque protocol. Dynabeads CD4 and CD8 positive selection kits were used to isolate the CD4 and CD8 T-cell fractions. TriZol was used to extract RNA from bulk PBMCs, from CD4 and CD8 fractions, and from dextramer-positive and dextramer-negative fractions. The data were produced on an Illumina NovaSeq 6000. Synthesis of TCR cDNA relied on 5'RACE template switching, a step that introduced a universal primer site along with unique molecular identifiers. cDNA synthesis was primed from both the TCR alpha and TCR beta constant segments. Two PCR steps were used to amplify libraries, with sample barcodes and sequencing adapters being added in the second step. Sequencing of libraries was done on Illumina HiSeq 2500 (2x100 bp) or NovaSeq (2x150 bp). Per the original workflow: MIGEC handled demultiplexing of reads and collapsing into UMI consensus sequences, while MiXCR performed V(D)J alignment. Clonotypes responding to the vaccine were identified with edgeR on replicate PBMC samples, with the criteria of FDR below 0.01 and a log2 fold change above 5 up to day 15. Each bulk clonotype was labeled CD4 or CD8 based on which sequenced repertoire, CD4 or CD8, contained the clonotype at higher abundance. Through fastp at Q25 and MiXCR, TCRdb rebuilt clones from the public reads, retaining in-frame beta chains. Every distinct CDR3 protein forms one entry, paired with its most common genes and DNA. The V and J calls and clone size come from TCRdb's table, not from the authors' own analysis. The sample includes 150,000 to 200,000 distinct CDR3 sequences, with more than 9.5% observed a single time. Of the sample, 36% falls within the top ten clones.

This clonotype showed up just a few times. Its antigen remains unidentified. One base away there is no much larger clone; base qualities are not given. The specimen was CD8+ T cells sorted from PBMCs, collected 15 days after the yellow fever booster vaccination. The TCR sequence derives from a man between 18 and 35 years old who received the YFV17D yellow fever vaccine.

The sequenced DNA is TGTGCCAGCAGTTTTTGGGCCGGGGAGCTGTTTTTT. It is translated as CASSFWAGELFF. The V and J segments used are TRBV12-3 or TRBV12-4 and TRBJ2-2; the D gene is unclear. Inclusive of the bounding cysteine and phenylalanine, the CDR3 is 12 residues long. Of all the DNA, just the CDR3 is kept, 36 bases in frame from base 1. V is clipped by 3 bases and J by 6 bases, and the sequence between their germline boundaries is 5 bases long.